This TCR beta chain is from a study of OX40 agonist ivuxolimab in advanced cancers. Looking at the study overall: Partial responses were seen in three patients, one with hepatocellular carcinoma and two with cutaneous melanoma. Study-wide findings and caveats: Average numbers of expanded clones were greater in CD8+ T cells than in CD4+. Partial responders at 0.1-3.0 mg/kg had among the lowest clonal expansion.

V lost 5 bases, J lost 1 base, and 8 bases lay in between. Per the germline V gene, CDR1 is SGHVS and CDR2 is FQNEAQ. CDR3 length: 13 residues. Note on this clone: The antigen is undetermined.

Measured with immunoSEQ multiplex PCR; TCRdb has only the in-frame clones, and not every one. The table has 60,000 to 80,000 clones, 70% to 85% seen once. This TCR was recovered from an adult with an advanced solid tumor such as melanoma, head and neck, liver or kidney cancer. The genes are TRBV7-8 and TRBJ1-2; the D is unclear. This specimen was CD4+ or CD8+ T cells sorted from blood, taken in a trial of the OX40 agonist ivuxolimab. The DNA for the CDR3 is TGTGCCAGCAGCCGCAGCATTAACTATGGCTACACCTTC. It translates to CASSRSINYGYTF. Full variable domain (rest looked up from reference TRBV7-8 and TRBJ1-2): GAGVSQSPRYKVAKRGQDVALRCDPISGHVSLFWYQQALGQGPEFLTYFQNEAQLDKSGLPSDRFFAERPEGSVSTLKIQRTQQEDSAVYLCASSRSINYGYTFGSGTRLTVV.